This T cell receptor beta chain was captured by sequencing in a study of blood T cell repertoires in COVID-19. Across the whole study: Collection of acute and convalescent COVID-19 samples took place in the United States, Italy and Spain. Sources were T cells, B-cell-depleted T cells, or PBMCs; the material itself was cDNA or gDNA.

The protocol was immunoSEQ multiplex PCR, while the TCRdb copy is restricted to in-frame clones and leaves out a portion. In the table there are under 250,000 clones, under 90% of which are singletons. The CDR3 covers 17 residues. The germline CDR1 and CDR2 sequences are MNHEY and SMNVEV (reference sequence). Trimming took 6 bases from V and 6 from J, leaving 21 bases between them. This TCR was sampled from a woman aged 25 to 39 with acute COVID-19. Sequencing was performed on PBMCs or T cells enriched from blood (not recorded which). V is TRBV27 and J is TRBJ1-6, with a possible D match to TRBD1 (5 bases). The DNA for the CDR3 is TGTGCCAGCAGCAGACGATTCCAAGGGGATAGTAATTCACCCCTCCACTTT. It encodes CASSRRFQGDSNSPLHF.